The present T cell receptor (beta chain) was sequenced within a study of PD-L1 blockade in urothelial cancer. Overall study: Patients commenced intravenous atezolizumab, 1,200 mg every 3 weeks, in 2014. After treatment start, blood was analyzed at 3 weeks (second dose) and at 6 weeks. Findings and caveats of the study: Better progression-free and overall survival followed lower pretreatment blood clonality.

The CDR3 is made up of 15 amino acids. Trimming cost V 0 bases and J 2 bases, with 11 bases left between them. Germline CDR1 is SQVTM and CDR2 is ANQGSEA. About this clone: The antigen remains unidentified.

The repertoire was sequenced with immunoSEQ multiplex PCR; TCRdb's copy has only in-frame clones and lacks some. This sample has 70,000 to 100,000 clones, with roughly 89% found just once. Described time point: pretreatment peripheral blood. The input for sequencing was PBMCs, taken around atezolizumab (anti-PD-L1) treatment. V usage is TRBV29-1 and J usage is TRBJ2-1; D may be TRBD1 (7 bases). This TCR came from a man in his 60s with urothelial cancer. CDR3 coding DNA: TGCAGCGTTGAAGAACCAGGGGGGCCCTACAATGAGCAGTTCTTC. Its protein is CSVEEPGGPYNEQFF.